The clone carrying this T cell receptor beta chain was detected only a few times. Its antigen remains unidentified. TCRdb called the reads again in MiXCR, with one record for every CDR3 protein. The table shows about 450,000 distinct CDR3 sequences, with approximately 33% occurring only once. The sample comes from a study of T cell repertoires in cytomegalovirus infection. Points from the study as a whole: There were HLA-C-restricted CMV-specific TCR beta clonotypes dominating the ex vivo response.

This clonotype was sampled from a human donor in good health (CMV status not recorded). Some clones in this sample may be carry-over from other donors' samples. Material: PBMCs.

The CDR3 DNA reads as TGTGCCAGCAGTTTAGGGGAAGGACTAGCCAAAAACATTCAGTACTTC. It specifies CASSLGEGLAKNIQYF. V and J are TRBV12-3 or TRBV12-4 and TRBJ2-4, with D possibly TRBD2 on 5 matching bases. This CDR3 has 16 amino acids. Trimming took 1 base from V and 0 from J, leaving 10 bases between them.